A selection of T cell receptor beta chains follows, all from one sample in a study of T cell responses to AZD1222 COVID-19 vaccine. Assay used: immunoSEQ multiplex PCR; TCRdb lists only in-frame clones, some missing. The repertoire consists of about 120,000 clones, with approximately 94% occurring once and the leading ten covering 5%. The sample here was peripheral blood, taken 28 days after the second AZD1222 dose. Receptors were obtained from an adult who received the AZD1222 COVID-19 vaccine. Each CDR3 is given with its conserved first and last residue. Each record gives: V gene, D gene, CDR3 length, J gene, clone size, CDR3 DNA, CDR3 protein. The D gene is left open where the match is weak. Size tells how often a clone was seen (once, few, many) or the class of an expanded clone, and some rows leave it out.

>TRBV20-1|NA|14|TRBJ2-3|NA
TGCAGTGCTAGTAGGACAACTCCCACAGATACGCAGTATTTT
CSASRTTPTDTQYF
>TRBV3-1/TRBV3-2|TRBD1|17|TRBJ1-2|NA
TGTGCCAGCAGCCAAGACCTGAGGACAGGGACGAACTATGGCTACACCTTC
CASSQDLRTGTNYGYTF
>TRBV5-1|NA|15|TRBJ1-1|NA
TGCGCCAGCAGCTTGGAGGCAGGATCGAACACTGAAGCTTTCTTT
CASSLEAGSNTEAFF
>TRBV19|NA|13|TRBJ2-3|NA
TGTGCCAGTAGTTTCCCTAGCACAGATACGCAGTATTTT
CASSFPSTDTQYF
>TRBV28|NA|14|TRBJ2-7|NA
TGTGCCAGCAGTTTAGGTGGCAGGGCCTACGAGCAGTACTTC
CASSLGGRAYEQYF
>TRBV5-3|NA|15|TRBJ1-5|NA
TGTGCCAGAAGCTTGGCCACAGGGCCTCGGCAGCCCCAGCATTTT
CARSLATGPRQPQHF
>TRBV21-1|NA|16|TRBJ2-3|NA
TGTGCCAGCAGCATCCGGGGGGAGACTTGGACAGATACGCAGTATTTT
CASSIRGETWTDTQYF
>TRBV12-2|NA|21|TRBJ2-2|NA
TGTGCAAGTCGGACAAATTCTCCCAAGAAACAGGGTACACAGAACACCGGGGAGCTGTTTTTT
CASRTNSPKKQGTQNTGELFF
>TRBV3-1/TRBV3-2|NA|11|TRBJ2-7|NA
TGTGCCAGCAGTCACTCCTACGAGCAGTACTTC
CASSHSYEQYF
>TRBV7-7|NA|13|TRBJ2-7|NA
TGTGCTAGCAGCCCCAGCAACACCGGAGAGCAGTACTTC
CASSPSNTGEQYF
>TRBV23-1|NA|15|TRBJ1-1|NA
TGCGCCAGCAGTTTCAATCCCGGGTTGAACACTGAAGCTTTCTTT
CASSFNPGLNTEAFF
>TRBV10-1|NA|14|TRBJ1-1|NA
TGCGCCAGCAGTGACGCGGGGAGGAACACTGAAGCTTTCTTT
CASSDAGRNTEAFF
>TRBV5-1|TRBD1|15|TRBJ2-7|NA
TGCGCCAGCAGCTTCGGGACAGGGGGCGCAGAAGAGCAGTACTTC
CASSFGTGGAEEQYF
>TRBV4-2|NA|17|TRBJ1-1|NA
TGTGCCAGCAGCCAAGGGTTGAGGTTACAGATGAACACTGAAGCTTTCTTT
CASSQGLRLQMNTEAFF
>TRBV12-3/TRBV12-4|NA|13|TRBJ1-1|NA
TGTGCCAGCAGTTTCGAGATGAACACTGAAGCTTTCTTT
CASSFEMNTEAFF
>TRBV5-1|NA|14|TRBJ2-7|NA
TGCGCCAGCAGCTTGGTTTGGGGGTCGGGCGAGCAGTACTTC
CASSLVWGSGEQYF
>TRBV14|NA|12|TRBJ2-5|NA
TGTGCCAGCAGGCACGCCGGAGAGACCCAGTACTTC
CASRHAGETQYF
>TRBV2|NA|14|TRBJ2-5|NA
TGTGCCAGCAGTGAAGGTCAGATGGGAGAGACCCAGTACTTC
CASSEGQMGETQYF
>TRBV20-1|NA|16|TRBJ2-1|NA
TGCAGTGCTAGTGGGTCGAGGGGCGCCTATGGGAATGAGCAGTTCTTC
CSASGSRGAYGNEQFF
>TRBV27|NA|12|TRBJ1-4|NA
TGTGCCAGCGGCTGGCTTAATGAAAAACTGTTTTTT
CASGWLNEKLFF
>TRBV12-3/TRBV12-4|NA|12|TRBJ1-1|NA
TGTGCCAGCAGTTGGGGGAACACTGAAGCTTTCTTT
CASSWGNTEAFF
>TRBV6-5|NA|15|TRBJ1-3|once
TGTGCCAGCAGTTACGGAACAGGGACTGGAAACACCATATATTTT
CASSYGTGTGNTIYF
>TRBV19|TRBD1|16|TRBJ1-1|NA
TGTGCCAGTAAGGAGTACGGGACAGGGATGAACACTGAAGCTTTCTTT
CASKEYGTGMNTEAFF
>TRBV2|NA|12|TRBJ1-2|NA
TGTGCCAGCACTCGTCAGGGTGATGGCTACACCTTC
CASTRQGDGYTF
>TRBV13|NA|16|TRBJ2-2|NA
TGTGCCAGCAGCTTAGAAGGGGGGAGAAACACCGGGGAGCTGTTTTTT
CASSLEGGRNTGELFF
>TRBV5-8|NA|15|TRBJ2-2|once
TGTGCCAGCAGCCCCGAGGGAGGATACACCGGGGAGCTGTTTTTT
CASSPEGGYTGELFF
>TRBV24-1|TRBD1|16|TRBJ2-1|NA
TGTGCCACCAGTGATCCTCGACAGGGGGAATACAATGAGCAGTTCTTC
CATSDPRQGEYNEQFF
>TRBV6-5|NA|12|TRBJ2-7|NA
TGTGCCAGCAGTCCTGGGGCAGGGCTCCAGTACTTC
CASSPGAGLQYF
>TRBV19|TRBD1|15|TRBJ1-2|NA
TGTGCCAGCGGCAGGGGGGAGCCGAACAACTATGGCTACACCTTC
CASGRGEPNNYGYTF
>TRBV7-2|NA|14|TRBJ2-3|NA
TGTGCCAGCAGCTTAGGATCGGGCACAGATACGCAGTATTTT
CASSLGSGTDTQYF
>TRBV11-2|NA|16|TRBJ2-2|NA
TGTGCCAGCAGCTTAAGTTCAGGCTCGAACACCGGGGAGCTGTTTTTT
CASSLSSGSNTGELFF
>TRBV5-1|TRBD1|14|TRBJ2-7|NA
TGCGCCAGCAGCTTGGGACAGGGAAGCTACGAGCAGTACTTC
CASSLGQGSYEQYF